Following are 32 T cell receptor beta chains from one sample sequenced in a study of blood T cell repertoires in COVID-19. Sequenced by immunoSEQ multiplex PCR; TCRdb stores in-frame clones only, minus some. The table includes roughly 150,000 clones, 80% to 85% detected once. The sample taken for sequencing was PBMCs or T cells enriched from blood (not recorded which). The receptors come from a man aged 65 to 79 who had been exposed to COVID-19.

This clone was seen only once. J is TRBJ2-7 and V is TRBV19, with TRBD2 matching over 8 bases. The CDR3 spans 16 residues. J gave up 6 bases and V 3 bases, and 13 bases lay outside the gene matches. Germline loops: CDR1 LNHDA, CDR2 SQIVND (reference sequence). The CDR3 DNA reads TGTGCCAGTAGTATTCCAGGGTCGCCGGGAGGGGGCGAGCAGTACTTC. Protein product: CASSIPGSPGGGEQYF.

The chain has TRBV6-5 and TRBJ2-2; 8 bases are shared with TRBD1. The CDR3 sequence is 15 residues long. CDR1 MNHEY and CDR2 SVGAGI come from the germline V gene. J gave up 4 bases and V 5 bases, and 6 bases lay outside the gene matches. CDR3 residues: CASSNGQGFTGELFF. CDR3 bases: TGTGCCAGCAGTAACGGACAGGGATTCACCGGGGAGCTGTTTTTT.

This clone was counted a few times. This rearrangement joins TRBV7-9 to TRBJ1-1; D gene unclear. Trimming took 5 bases from V and 2 from J, leaving 9 bases between them. The CDR3 contains 13 residues. Germline V gene lookup returns CDR1 SEHNR and CDR2 FQNEAQ (reference sequence). In DNA, the CDR3 is TGTGCCAGCAGCCCTTTTACAAACACTGAAGCTTTCTTT. It codes for CASSPFTNTEAFF. The entire variable domain, with the rest obtained from reference TRBV7-9 and TRBJ1-1, is as follows: DTGVSQNPRHKITKRGQNVTFRCDPISEHNRLYWYRQTLGQGPEFLTYFQNEAQLEKSRLLSDRFSAERPKGSFSTLEIQRTEQGDSAMYLCASSPFTNTEAFFGQGTRLTVV.

The chain has TRBV30 and TRBJ1-6; 10 bases align to TRBD1. V shed 5 bases and J 9 bases; nucleotides not matched to a gene: 1. CDR3 length: 12 residues. Germline V lookup: CDR1 GTSNPN, CDR2 SVGIG (reference sequence). This CDR3 is CAWWDRGSPLHF. In nucleotides, the CDR3 is TGTGCCTGGTGGGACAGGGGTTCACCCCTCCACTTT.

The V gene is TRBV27, the J gene TRBJ1-2; maybe TRBD1 (6 bases). The V end lost 4 bases, the J end lost 4 bases, and 13 bases lay between the germline ends. Looked up from germline, CDR1 is MNHEY and CDR2 is SMNVEV (reference sequence). This CDR3 region has 14 residues. The CDR3 DNA reads as TGTGCCAGCAGTTCCCTAGGGGGGGTCTATGGCTACACCTTC. Amino acid sequence: CASSSLGGVYGYTF.

This chain joins TRBV19 and TRBJ1-4; possible D gene TRBD1, 6 bases. Germline CDR1 reads LNHDA; CDR2 reads SQIVND (reference sequence). Trimming took off 3 bases at V and 10 bases at J, with 21 bases between the two ends. The CDR3 runs to 16 residues. The CDR3 sequence: CASSIFKMTGSGKLFF. CDR3 coding DNA: TGTGCCAGTAGTATCTTTAAAATGACAGGTTCGGGAAAACTGTTTTTT.

This sequence joins TRBV28 and TRBJ2-7, with no clear D. V gave up 5 bases and J gave up 0 bases, with 8 bases separating them. The CDR3 is 13 amino acids. Germline V gene data show CDR1 as MDHEN and CDR2 as SYDVKM. This CDR3 reads CASSDIPSYEQYF. The CDR3, as DNA: TGTGCCAGCAGTGACATACCCTCCTACGAGCAGTACTTC.

This clone appeared once. The chain uses TRBV25-1 and TRBJ1-2; TRBD1 might be the D (6 bases). Trimming stripped 2 bases from V and 2 bases from J, with 6 bases between. The CDR3 is made up of 13 amino acids. Germline V CDR1 and CDR2: MGHDK, SYGVNS. CDR3 loop: CASSETGNYGYTF. DNA for the CDR3: TGTGCCAGCAGTGAAACAGGGAACTATGGCTACACCTTC.

The gene calls are TRBV11-2 and TRBJ1-1, with TRBD1 matching over 7 bases. Germline lookup yields CDR1 SGHAT and CDR2 FQNNGV. CDR3 length: 12 amino acids. V shed 5 bases and J 5 bases; nucleotides not matched to a gene: 2. The CDR3 here is CASSKDRTEAFF. Written as DNA, the CDR3 is TGTGCCAGCAGCAAGGACAGGACTGAAGCTTTCTTT. The full variable domain, completed using reference TRBV11-2 and TRBJ1-1, is EAGVAQSPRYKIIEKRQSVAFWCNPISGHATLYWYQQILGQGPKLLIQFQNNGVVDDSQLPKDRFSAERLKGVDSTLKIQPAKLEDSAVYLCASSKDRTEAFFGQGTRLTVV.

The chain combines TRBV7-3 with TRBJ1-2; TRBD1 matches 8 bases. Germline CDR1 is SGHTA and CDR2 is FQGTGA. The CDR3 extends over 15 amino acids. V trimming: 5 bases; J trimming: 6 bases; junction bases outside the gene matches: 11. The CDR3: CASSLLPDRENGYTF. The CDR3 coding sequence is TGTGCCAGCAGCCTCCTTCCGGACAGGGAAAATGGCTACACCTTC.

The sample holds one count of this clone. The V and J genes are TRBV3-1 (or the pseudogene TRBV3-2) and TRBJ1-4; D unclear. V gave up 0 bases and J gave up 4 bases, with 15 bases separating them. The CDR3 totals 17 residues. Germline values: CDR1 LGHDT, CDR2 YNNKEL (reference sequence). CDR3 region: CASSQEKSGSGNEKLFF. As DNA, the CDR3 is TGTGCCAGCAGCCAAGAGAAAAGCGGCAGCGGTAATGAAAAACTGTTTTTT.

This sequence joins TRBV21-1 and TRBJ2-5; TRBD2, the D gene given by the table, was not confirmed from the DNA. TRBV21-1 is labeled a pseudogene. The CDR3 covers 15 residues. In DNA, the CDR3 is TGTGCCAGCAGCAAAGGGTTAGCGGGACAAGAGACCCAGTACTTC. Translating it yields CASSKGLAGQETQYF.

This clone has only one observation. The chain uses TRBV19 and TRBJ1-1, with a tentative D call TRBD1 (5 bases). Germline V gene sequence: CDR1 LNHDA, CDR2 SQIVND (reference sequence). The germline V and J ends were trimmed by 7 bases and 1 base, with 19 bases remaining between them. The CDR3 is 16 residues long. CDR3 coding DNA: TGTGCCAGTACTATTACCCCAGGGAGGGGGAACACTGAAGCTTTCTTT. Translation: CASTITPGRGNTEAFF.

This clone was detected a few times. The chain's CDR3 is CASSTQGAGGYTF. CDR3 DNA sequence: TGTGCCAGCAGTACTCAGGGGGCGGGAGGCTACACCTTC. V is TRBV28 and J is TRBJ1-2; 8 nucleotides align to TRBD1. CDR3 length: 13 residues. V shed 5 bases, J shed 8 bases, and the junction held 7 bases outside the gene matches. CDR1 is MDHEN, CDR2 SYDVKM, per germline.

The J gene is TRBJ2-2, the V gene TRBV18, with D unresolved. The CDR3 sequence is 16 residues long. Deletions cut 0 bases from V and 0 bases from J, with 8 bases between. The germline CDR1 and CDR2 sequences are KGHSH and LQKENI. CDR3 DNA: TGTGCCAGCTCACCACCGCAGGTAGCGAACACCGGGGAGCTGTTTTTT. Residues: CASSPPQVANTGELFF.

The rearrangement links TRBV12-3 or TRBV12-4 to TRBJ2-7, with TRBD1 as a possible D gene (7 bases). The CDR3 totals 13 residues. V dropped 5 bases and J dropped 11 bases, with 19 bases sitting between them. The CDR3 here is CASSPAGGGAEYF. DNA for the CDR3: TGTGCCAGCAGTCCCGCAGGAGGGGGCGCGGAGTACTTC.

This sequence joins TRBV14 and TRBJ1-4, with D perhaps TRBD1 (6 bases). This CDR3 has 16 amino acids. Per germline, CDR1 SGHDN and CDR2 FVKESK. V gave up 8 bases and J gave up 6 bases, with 22 bases separating them. The CDR3 reads CASASGIRGGDEKLFF. DNA of the CDR3: TGTGCCAGCGCCTCCGGAATCAGGGGTGGAGATGAAAAACTGTTTTTT.

The chain employs TRBV27 and TRBJ2-3; a possible D gene is TRBD1 (5 bases). The CDR3 covers 13 residues. Germline V gene sequence: CDR1 MNHEY, CDR2 SMNVEV (reference sequence). Trimming took off 4 bases at V and 6 bases at J, with 11 bases between the two ends. Here the CDR3 reads CASSSTVWDTQYF. CDR3 in DNA: TGTGCCAGCAGTTCGACAGTTTGGGATACGCAGTATTTT.

The CDR3 reads CASSDPRGGRGGEQFF. The CDR3, as DNA: TGTGCCAGTAGTGACCCCAGGGGCGGTAGGGGGGGTGAGCAGTTCTTC. The chain links TRBV19 to TRBJ2-1; TRBD2 might be the D (7 bases). The V gene lost 5 bases and the J gene lost 9 bases, with 23 bases spanning the gap. The CDR3 length is 16 residues. Germline CDR1 reads LNHDA; CDR2 reads SQIVND (reference sequence).

The chain couples TRBV7-9 to TRBJ2-1; 8 bases are a match to TRBD1. Unmatched junction bases numbered 6, after V lost 5 bases and J lost 3 bases. The CDR3 runs to 15 residues. The germline CDR1 and CDR2 sequences are SEHNR and FQNEAQ (reference sequence). This CDR3 reads CASSHETGVYNEQFF. CDR3 sequence (DNA): TGTGCCAGCAGCCATGAGACAGGGGTCTACAATGAGCAGTTCTTC.

CDR3 region: CASSLRAVTDTQYF. The CDR3 coding sequence is TGTGCCAGCAGTCTCCGAGCGGTCACAGATACGCAGTATTTT. The genes are TRBV27 and TRBJ2-3; D is possibly TRBD2 (5 bases). CDR3 length equals 14 residues. Germline V lookup: CDR1 MNHEY, CDR2 SMNVEV (reference sequence). V was pared by 5 bases and J by 2 bases, with 11 bases between.

There are a few counts of this clone. The CDR3 nucleotides read TGTGCCAGTAGTGTCCGGGACAGGGTTGGAGAGACCCAGTACTTC. Translation: CASSVRDRVGETQYF. The chain joins TRBV19 to TRBJ2-5, with 9 bases aligning to TRBD1. With V trimmed by 5 bases and J by 4 bases, 8 bases remained unmatched. CDR3 length: 15 residues. Germline CDR1 and CDR2: LNHDA and SQIVND (reference sequence).

V usage is TRBV5-4 and J usage is TRBJ2-1; TRBD2 aligns across 9 bases. With 4 bases clipped from V and 1 base from J, the junction kept 9 bases outside the gene matches. CDR3 length: 17 amino acids. The germline gives CDR1 SGHNT, CDR2 YYREEE (reference sequence). The CDR3 nucleotides read TGTGCCAGCAGCAAAGCGGGAGGCGCTATATCCTACAATGAGCAGTTCTTC. The encoded protein is CASSKAGGAISYNEQFF.

V is TRBV28 and J is TRBJ2-6; no definite D call. V gave up 6 bases and J gave up 0 bases, with 6 bases separating them. Germline loops: CDR1 MDHEN, CDR2 SYDVKM. This CDR3 spans 14 amino acids. The chain's CDR3 is CASSSLSGANVLTF. The CDR3 coding sequence is TGTGCCAGCAGCTCCCTCTCTGGGGCCAACGTCCTGACTTTC.

The V and J genes are TRBV28 and TRBJ1-5, with TRBD1 matching 7 bases. The germline V gene encodes CDR1 MDHEN and CDR2 SYDVKM. The CDR3 contains 15 residues. With 6 bases clipped from V and 1 base from J, the junction kept 6 bases outside the gene matches. In DNA form, the CDR3 reads TGTGCCAGCAGATCCGGGACAGCGAGCAATCAGCCCCAGCATTTT. Its protein product is CASRSGTASNQPQHF.

V is TRBV3-1 (or the pseudogene TRBV3-2) and J is TRBJ2-1; 9 positions match TRBD1. Germline V gene lookup returns CDR1 LGHDT and CDR2 YNNKEL (reference sequence). The CDR3 has 15 residues. V trimming: 5 bases; J trimming: 6 bases; junction bases outside the gene matches: 8. The chain's CDR3 is CASSLGTGFPNEQFF. The CDR3 nucleotides read TGTGCCAGCAGCTTAGGGACAGGGTTCCCCAATGAGCAGTTCTTC.

The chain has TRBV6-5 and TRBJ2-5; D is unclear. The germline V and J ends were trimmed by 2 bases and 1 base, with 5 bases remaining between them. Germline-derived CDR1 and CDR2 are MNHEY and SVGAGI. The CDR3 contains 13 residues. For the CDR3, the DNA is TGTGCCAGCAGTTACACAGTCCAAGAGACCCAGTACTTC. It translates to CASSYTVQETQYF.

This clone is a singleton in its sample. This chain uses TRBV7-8 with TRBJ1-6; D is unresolved. Between the trimmed V and J ends, which lost 5 bases and 6 bases, there was a span of 8 bases. The CDR3 is 13 amino acids. Germline CDR1 reads SGHVS; CDR2 reads FQNEAQ. CDR3 protein: CASSAATNSPLHF. CDR3 in DNA: TGTGCCAGCAGCGCCGCTACTAATTCACCCCTCCACTTT.

This chain uses TRBV5-5 with TRBJ2-1; 10 bases map to TRBD2. CDR1 and CDR2 (germline): SGHKS, YYEKEE (reference sequence). CDR3 length: 15 amino acids. After removal of 0 bases from V and 8 bases from J, the junction contained 5 bases not matched to a gene. The CDR3 DNA sequence: TGTGCCAGCAGCTTGGCAAGCGGGAGGGCCTATGAGCAGTTCTTC. Protein: CASSLASGRAYEQFF.

In its sample, this clone was seen once. V gene TRBV5-5 combines with J gene TRBJ2-5; 11 bases align to TRBD1. Unmatched junction bases numbered 9, after V lost 0 bases and J lost 5 bases. This CDR3 has 17 amino acids. Per germline, CDR1 SGHKS and CDR2 YYEKEE (reference sequence). The CDR3 sequence is CASSLVRRTGGGETQYF. CDR3 sequence (DNA): TGTGCCAGCAGCTTGGTAAGGAGGACAGGGGGCGGTGAGACCCAGTACTTC.

The V call is TRBV3-1 (or the pseudogene TRBV3-2), the J call TRBJ1-1; D possibly corresponds to TRBD1 (6 bases). V was shortened by 2 bases and J by 4 bases, with 8 bases between the two germline ends. The CDR3 length is 13 residues. Germline V gene data show CDR1 as LGHDT and CDR2 as YNNKEL (reference sequence). CDR3 DNA sequence: TGTGCCAGCAGCCAAACAGGGTCCACTGAAGCTTTCTTT. Encoded protein: CASSQTGSTEAFF.

The rearrangement uses TRBV7-6 and TRBJ2-1, with 7 bases aligning to TRBD2. Germline loops: CDR1 SGHVS, CDR2 FNYEAQ. Trimming cost V 1 base and J 4 bases; bases outside gene matches: 4. The length of the CDR3 is 15 residues. The CDR3 spells CASSLEEAGYNEQFF. Here the CDR3 DNA reads TGTGCCAGCAGCTTAGAGGAAGCGGGATACAATGAGCAGTTCTTC.